Listed below are T cell receptor beta chains from one sample, sequenced in a study of regulatory T cells in long-lasting Graves disease. TCRdb redid the calling of the multiplex PCR reads with MiXCR, one entry per CDR3 protein. The data show approximately 470,000 distinct CDR3 sequences, around 20% seen once. The source material was peripheral blood mononuclear cells (PBMCs), sampled when the disease was refractory, from a patient treated with antithyroid drugs. The receptors stem from a female donor with Graves disease. The CDR3 runs from the conserved cysteine through the conserved F or W. Fields, in order: clone size, D gene, V gene, J gene, CDR3 protein, CDR3 DNA. A D gene is named only where the DNA matches it firmly. Some rows have no size entry. The others give once, few or many, or a class for an expanded clone.

size: NA; D: TRBD1; V: TRBV12-3/TRBV12-4; J: TRBJ1-2; CDR3: CASQGASYGYTF; DNA: TGTGCCAGCCAGGGGGCGAGCTATGGCTACACCTTC
size: NA; D: NA; V: TRBV9; J: TRBJ2-7; CDR3: CASSVGTSFDEQYF; DNA: TGTGCCAGCAGCGTAGGGACATCTTTCGACGAGCAGTACTTC
size: NA; D: NA; V: TRBV6-2/TRBV6-3; J: TRBJ1-2; CDR3: CASSNPPDMQIF; DNA: TGTGCCAGCAGTAATCCACCGGACATGCAAATCTTC
size: NA; D: TRBD1; V: TRBV27; J: TRBJ2-2; CDR3: CASRDRAYRGELFF; DNA: TGTGCCAGCAGGGACAGGGCTTACAGAGGGGAGCTGTTTTTT
size: many; D: NA; V: TRBV3-1; J: TRBJ1-5; CDR3: CASSQDSASNQPQHF; DNA: TGTGCCAGCAGCCAAGACTCGGCCAGCAATCAGCCCCAGCATTTT
size: many; D: NA; V: TRBV2; J: TRBJ2-2; CDR3: CASSEPDRSTGELFF; DNA: TGTGCCAGCAGTGAACCGGACCGGAGCACCGGGGAGCTGTTTTTT
size: NA; D: NA; V: TRBV4-1; J: TRBJ2-2; CDR3: CASSQDFGSPFRELFF; DNA: TGCGCCAGCAGCCAAGATTTCGGGAGTCCGTTTCGCGAGCTGTTTTTT
size: NA; D: NA; V: TRBV28; J: TRBJ2-3; CDR3: CASSLRPTSDTQYF; DNA: TGTGCCAGCAGTCTCCGACCCACTTCAGATACGCAGTATTTT
size: few; D: NA; V: TRBV19; J: TRBJ1-5; CDR3: CASSIREGLASNQPQHF; DNA: TGTGCCAGTAGTATAAGGGAGGGATTGGCGAGCAATCAGCCCCAGCATTTT
size: NA; D: NA; V: TRBV20-1; J: TRBJ1-5; CDR3: CSARSVGRNQPQHF; DNA: TGCAGTGCTAGAAGCGTAGGGAGGAATCAGCCCCAGCATTTT
size: NA; D: TRBD1; V: TRBV7-9; J: TRBJ2-7; CDR3: CASSLSGGTGAYEQYF; DNA: TGTGCCAGCAGCTTAAGTGGTGGGACAGGGGCCTACGAGCAGTACTTC
size: few; D: TRBD1; V: TRBV4-1; J: TRBJ1-1; CDR3: CASSQVQGGNPTEAFF; DNA: TGCGCCAGCAGCCAAGTACAGGGGGGGAACCCCACCGAAGCTTTCTTT
size: NA; D: NA; V: TRBV18; J: TRBJ1-4; CDR3: CASSPRRTSEKLFF; DNA: TGTGCCAGCTCACCGAGGCGGACGAGTGAAAAACTGTTTTTT
size: few; D: TRBD2; V: TRBV6-5; J: TRBJ2-3; CDR3: CASSYWDVLAGVTQYF; DNA: TGTGCCAGCAGTTACTGGGATGTGCTAGCGGGCGTGACGCAGTATTTT
size: NA; D: NA; V: TRBV2; J: TRBJ2-1; CDR3: CASSKLNGAYNGQFF; DNA: TGTGCCAGCAGTAAGCTGAACGGGGCCTACAATGGGCAGTTCTTC
size: NA; D: NA; V: TRBV19; J: TRBJ1-5; CDR3: CATLPGVGNQPQHF; DNA: TGTGCCACCTTACCGGGGGTCGGCAATCAGCCCCAGCATTTT
size: many; D: NA; V: TRBV28; J: TRBJ1-5; CDR3: CASSLGGTFNQPQHF; DNA: TGTGCCAGCAGTTTAGGGGGGACCTTCAATCAGCCCCAGCATTTT
size: few; D: NA; V: TRBV12-5; J: TRBJ2-5; CDR3: CASGLPRDSRVGETQYF; DNA: TGTGCTAGTGGTTTGCCAAGGGACTCTCGGGTCGGGGAGACCCAGTACTTC
size: many; D: NA; V: TRBV28; J: TRBJ2-7; CDR3: CASTLGRGSYEQYF; DNA: TGTGCCAGCACTTTAGGTCGGGGCAGCTACGAGCAGTACTTC
size: NA; D: NA; V: TRBV3-1; J: TRBJ1-5; CDR3: CASSKLDQPQHF; DNA: TGTGCCAGCAGCAAGCTGGATCAGCCCCAGCATTTT
size: few; D: NA; V: TRBV30; J: TRBJ2-5; CDR3: CAWSVRPRGGETQYF; DNA: TGTGCCTGGAGTGTTAGGCCCCGGGGCGGGGAGACCCAGTACTTC
size: NA; D: NA; V: TRBV30; J: TRBJ2-2; CDR3: CASKRRASGELFF; DNA: TGTGCCAGCAAGAGGAGGGCTTCCGGGGAGCTGTTTTTT
size: NA; D: NA; V: TRBV7-9; J: TRBJ2-7; CDR3: CASSLLAQGPEQYF; DNA: TGTGCCAGCAGCTTATTGGCGCAGGGGCCCGAGCAGTACTTC
size: many; D: NA; V: TRBV28; J: TRBJ1-6; CDR3: CASADGGINSPLHF; DNA: TGTGCCAGCGCCGACGGTGGGATAAATTCACCCCTCCACTTT
size: many; D: NA; V: TRBV7-8; J: TRBJ2-7; CDR3: CASSLVTVLLVGSYEQYF; DNA: TGTGCCAGCAGCTTAGTGACTGTCTTGTTAGTCGGGTCCTACGAGCAGTACTTC
size: many; D: NA; V: TRBV2; J: TRBJ2-5; CDR3: CASSEVETQYF; DNA: TGTGCCAGTTCCGAGGTAGAGACCCAGTACTTC
size: many; D: NA; V: TRBV27; J: TRBJ1-6; CDR3: CASSLHFRGPGSPLHF; DNA: TGTGCCAGCAGTTTACACTTCCGGGGACCTGGGTCACCCCTCCACTTT
size: NA; D: NA; V: TRBV28; J: TRBJ2-1; CDR3: CASSLGPSNEQFF; DNA: TGTGCCAGCAGTTTGGGACCGAGCAATGAGCAGTTCTTC
size: NA; D: TRBD2; V: TRBV10-3; J: TRBJ2-1; CDR3: CATQLAGGTYNEQFF; DNA: TGTGCCACGCAACTAGCGGGAGGGACATACAATGAGCAGTTCTTC